What follows describes a single TCR beta chain. This record comes from a study of shared clonotypes between healthy human individuals. Some clones are missing from TCRdb's copy, which holds only in-frame ones; the method was immunoSEQ multiplex PCR. The table has around 2,000,000 clones, around 96% seen once. The CDR3 is 18 residues long. Germline CDR1 reads LGHNA; CDR2 reads YSLEER. The junction had 10 bases not matched to a gene; V was cut back by 1 base and J by 6 bases. Naive CD8 cells, CD45RO-negative and positively selected for CCR7, excluded terminally differentiated effector memory CD45RA+ cells.

Sequencing input: naive CD8+ T cells sorted from blood. This TCR came from a man aged 18 to 30 in good health. The rearrangement uses TRBV4-3 and TRBJ2-2; 11 bases align to TRBD2. This CDR3 reads CASSQVWDSGRASGELFF. The DNA of the CDR3 is TGCGCCAGCAGCCAAGTTTGGGATAGCGGGAGGGCCTCCGGGGAGCTGTTTTTT.